This T cell receptor beta chain comes out of a study of CD8 T cells in ankylosing spondylitis. Study outcomes and limitations: A TCR beta motif of under 10 highly homologous variants appeared characteristic of ankylosing spondylitis blood. There was reportedly significant enrichment of clones that were disease-linked in matched ankylosing spondylitis synovial fluid. The authors found the disease-linked clones to be CD8+ and relatively rare in peripheral blood.

Each TCR beta library was made by quantitative 5'-RACE that incorporated molecular barcodes. TCRdb reprocessed the 5' RACE reads with MiXCR, giving one entry per CDR3 protein. The sample has some 800,000 distinct CDR3 sequences, around 11% seen once. The CDR3 length is 14 residues. The V and J ends lost 2 bases and 2 bases, in that order; junction bases with no gene match: 4. In germline, CDR1 is SQVTM, CDR2 ANQGSEA. Only a few counts were recorded for this clonotype. Antigen specificity is unknown. The chain links TRBV29-1 to TRBJ2-3, with 7 bases that match TRBD1. The clonotype originates from a male donor with ankylosing spondylitis. Sequencing was carried out using blood, either unsorted or a sorted T cell fraction (not recorded which). In DNA form, the CDR3 reads TGCAGCGTTGAAAAGGGACAGCTCACAGATACGCAGTATTTT. Translation: CSVEKGQLTDTQYF.